These 30 T cell receptor beta chains were all obtained from the same sample, sequenced in a study of cytomegalovirus exposure and HLA in healthy donors. PCR employed 60 Vbeta and 13 Jbeta primers. Generated by immunoSEQ multiplex PCR, the TCRdb table keeps only in-frame clones and is missing some. Among tens of thousands of clones listed, 75% to 90% were seen once. Source material: PBMCs. The source of these receptors is a man aged 18 to 30 in good health and CMV-seronegative.

J is TRBJ2-3 and V is TRBV25-1; 10 bases fit TRBD2. The CDR3 consists of 15 residues. Trimming cost V 8 bases and J 1 base; bases outside gene matches: 6. Germline V CDR1 and CDR2: MGHDK, SYGVNS. CDR3 sequence: CASSPLAGGTDTQYF. In DNA, the CDR3 is TGTGCCAGCTCCCCCCTAGCGGGGGGCACAGATACGCAGTATTTT.

The V gene is TRBV11-2, the J gene TRBJ2-7; 8 nucleotides agree with TRBD1. V lost 6 bases to trimming and J lost 2 bases; unmatched junction nucleotides: 9. Germline CDR1 SGHAT, CDR2 FQNNGV. This CDR3 region has 15 residues. CDR3 sequence (DNA): TGTGCCAGCAGATCCGACAGGGGACCCGCCTACGAGCAGTACTTC. This translates into CASRSDRGPAYEQYF.

This chain uses TRBV7-9 with TRBJ2-7; 8 nucleotides align to TRBD2. Germline CDR1 and CDR2: SEHNR and FQNEAQ (reference sequence). The CDR3 spans 15 residues. J lost 5 bases, V lost 6 bases, and 12 bases had no gene match. DNA of the CDR3: TGTGCCAGCAGGTCTACTTACAAGCGGGAGAACGAGCAGTACTTC. Translated, it gives CASRSTYKRENEQYF.

V gene TRBV6-5 combines with J gene TRBJ1-5; D is perhaps TRBD1 (5 bases). Looked up from germline, CDR1 is MNHEY and CDR2 is SVGAGI. This CDR3 spans 14 amino acids. V was trimmed by 6 bases and J by 0 bases, leaving 9 bases between them. This chain's CDR3 is CASRSGYSNQPQHF. The CDR3 coding sequence is TGTGCCAGCAGATCAGGGTATAGCAATCAGCCCCAGCATTTT.

The rearrangement joins TRBV6-6 to TRBJ2-7; unclear D gene. Per germline, CDR1 MNHNY and CDR2 SVGAGI (reference sequence). V lost 8 bases to trimming and J lost 6 bases, with 14 bases between them. This CDR3 spans 12 amino acids. The CDR3 sequence: CASSRPGGEQYF. Written as DNA, the CDR3 is TGTGCCAGCTCCCGCCCCGGCGGCGAGCAGTACTTC.

The rearrangement joins TRBV9 to TRBJ2-1; 11 bases align to TRBD1. The CDR3 length is 15 residues. The V gene end was trimmed by 4 bases and the J gene end by 9 bases; junction bases not matched to a gene: 9. Per germline, CDR1 SGDLS and CDR2 YYNGEE. Written as DNA, the CDR3 is TGTGCCAGCAGCTTCCGGACAGGGGGCGAATTTGAGCAGTTCTTC. Amino acid sequence: CASSFRTGGEFEQFF.

As DNA, the CDR3 is TGTGCCAGCAGCTTTAGACAGGGAACTTTCTTT. Translation: CASSFRQGTFF. The chain is built from TRBV11-2 and TRBJ1-1, with TRBD1 matching 7 bases. The germline CDR1 and CDR2 sequences are SGHAT and FQNNGV. The CDR3 totals 11 residues. J gave up 12 bases and V 3 bases, and 4 bases lay outside the gene matches.

The rearrangement joins TRBV7-9 to TRBJ2-7; TRBD2 matches 12 bases. V gave up 0 bases and J gave up 3 bases; unmatched junction bases: 3. The V gene's germline CDR1 is SEHNR and CDR2 FQNEAQ (reference sequence). The CDR3 is 16 amino acids. The CDR3 here is CASSLARLAGDYEQYF. Here the CDR3 DNA reads TGTGCCAGCAGCTTAGCGCGACTAGCGGGAGACTACGAGCAGTACTTC. Looking up the rest from reference TRBV7-9 and TRBJ2-7 gives the full variable domain: DTGVSQNPRHKITKRGQNVTFRCDPISEHNRLYWYRQTLGQGPEFLTYFQNEAQLEKSRLLSDRFSAERPKGSFSTLEIQRTEQGDSAMYLCASSLARLAGDYEQYFGPGTRLTVT.

V usage is TRBV28 and J usage is TRBJ2-1, with D possibly being TRBD2 (5 bases). This CDR3 contains 16 residues. The germline V gene has CDR1 MDHEN and CDR2 SYDVKM. Trimming removed 3 bases at V and 2 bases at J, with 14 bases between. The CDR3 DNA reads as TGTGCCAGCAGTTTCCCTCCGGCCGGGACCTACAATGAGCAGTTCTTC. It codes for CASSFPPAGTYNEQFF.

The J gene is TRBJ1-2, the V gene TRBV5-5, with D tentatively TRBD1 (5 bases). V lost 2 bases and J 6 bases, leaving 11 bases between the germline ends. The V gene's germline CDR1 is SGHKS and CDR2 YYEKEE (reference sequence). This CDR3 is built from 13 residues. CDR3 amino acids: CASSLGLGDGYTF. The DNA for the CDR3 is TGTGCCAGCAGCTTAGGTCTAGGGGATGGCTACACCTTC.

V is TRBV6-1 and J is TRBJ1-4; TRBD1 agrees at 11 bases. The CDR3 loop spans 15 amino acids. J was trimmed by 7 bases and V by 10 bases; bases with no gene match: 11. Per germline, CDR1 MNHNS and CDR2 SASEGT. The CDR3 coding sequence is TGTGCCACCCAGGTGTGGACAGGGGGCTCTGAAAAACTGTTTTTT. Translation gives CATQVWTGGSEKLFF.

The rearrangement joins TRBV5-1 to TRBJ1-3, with no clear D. V dropped 5 bases and J dropped 0 bases, with 9 bases sitting between them. This CDR3 has 14 residues. The germline gives CDR1 SGHRS, CDR2 YFSETQ. The CDR3 nucleotides read TGCGCCAGCAGTCGGGGATCCTCTGGAAACACCATATATTTT. Translated, it gives CASSRGSSGNTIYF.

This clone was recorded once. The chain uses TRBV25-1 and TRBJ2-1, with 9 bases matching TRBD2. J lost 0 bases, V lost 8 bases, and 8 bases had no gene match. This CDR3 is 16 amino acids long. Germline V gene data show CDR1 as MGHDK and CDR2 as SYGVNS. The CDR3 is CASGRLADSSYNEQFF. The CDR3 DNA follows: TGTGCCAGCGGAAGACTAGCGGATAGCTCCTACAATGAGCAGTTCTTC.

CDR3 region: CSVDGGDGYTF. The DNA of the CDR3 is TGCAGCGTTGATGGGGGGGATGGCTACACCTTC. This chain links TRBV29-1 with TRBJ1-2, with D maybe TRBD1 (5 bases). This CDR3 is built from 11 residues. From germline, CDR1 is SQVTM and CDR2 ANQGSEA. V was clipped by 3 bases and J by 6 bases, with 8 bases between them.

The rearrangement joins TRBV9 to TRBJ2-1; D may be TRBD1 (5 bases). The germline V and J ends were trimmed by 8 bases and 1 base, with 13 bases remaining between them. CDR1 SGDLS and CDR2 YYNGEE come from the germline V gene. CDR3 length: 14 residues. The CDR3 loop is CASQGRSSYNEQFF. As DNA, the CDR3 is TGTGCCAGTCAGGGTAGATCGTCCTACAATGAGCAGTTCTTC.

V gene TRBV11-3 combines with J gene TRBJ2-5; tentative D call: TRBD1 (6 bases). The CDR3 covers 17 residues. Germline V gene data show CDR1 as SGHNT and CDR2 as YENEEA. Deletions cut 3 bases from V and 0 bases from J, with 17 bases between. CDR3 protein: CASSFDSGTRNQETQYF. The CDR3 nucleotides read TGTGCCAGCAGCTTCGATTCCGGGACAAGGAACCAAGAGACCCAGTACTTC. The full variable domain, its missing parts supplied by reference TRBV11-3 and TRBJ2-5, is EAGVVQSPRYKIIEKKQPVAFWCNPISGHNTLYWYLQNLGQGPELLIRYENEEAVDDSQLPKDRFSAERLKGVDSTLKIQPAELGDSAVYLCASSFDSGTRNQETQYFGPGTRLLVL.

The genes are TRBV7-2 and TRBJ1-4; TRBD1 is a possible D gene (5 bases). The germline CDR1 and CDR2 sequences are SGHTA and FQGNSA. The V gene lost 1 base and the J gene lost 8 bases, with 17 bases spanning the gap. The CDR3 contains 16 residues. CDR3 nucleotide sequence: TGTGCCAGCAGCTTAGGGATGTGGGGGGAATCGGAAAAACTGTTTTTT. This translates into CASSLGMWGESEKLFF.

V gene TRBV4-1 combines with J gene TRBJ1-3, with unresolved D. CDR1 is MGHRA and CDR2 is YSYEKL in the germline V gene. The CDR3 runs to 16 residues. V gave up 0 bases and J gave up 0 bases, with 9 bases separating them. The CDR3 loop is CASSQEWRSSGNTIYF. The CDR3 nucleotides read TGCGCCAGCAGCCAAGAATGGAGGAGCTCTGGAAACACCATATATTTT.

V usage is TRBV6-5 and J usage is TRBJ2-4; maybe TRBD1 (7 bases). The CDR3 runs 15 residues. Germline-derived CDR1 and CDR2 are MNHEY and SVGAGI. With 4 bases removed from V and 7 bases from J, the gap between germline ends came to 17 bases. In nucleotides, the CDR3 is TGTGCCAGCAGTTTGTTTAGCGGCAGGGGGAACATTCAGTACTTC. Translated: CASSLFSGRGNIQYF.

V is TRBV7-3 and J is TRBJ1-1; 10 nucleotides align to TRBD1. Germline values: CDR1 SGHTA, CDR2 FQGTGA. The CDR3 extends over 13 amino acids. With 5 bases clipped from V and 6 bases from J, the junction kept 3 bases outside the gene matches. In nucleotides, the CDR3 is TGTGCCAGCAGCCTGGACAGGGGGGCTGAAGCTTTCTTT. This gives the protein CASSLDRGAEAFF. Together with reference TRBV7-3 and TRBJ1-1, the CDR3 gives the full variable domain: GAGVSQTPSNKVTEKGKYVELRCDPISGHTALYWYRQSLGQGPEFLIYFQGTGAADDSGLPNDRFFAVRPEGSVSTLKIQRTERGDSAVYLCASSLDRGAEAFFGQGTRLTVV.

This rearrangement joins TRBV28 to TRBJ2-3; unclear D gene. The CDR3 covers 13 residues. Germline CDR1 and CDR2: MDHEN and SYDVKM. V dropped 7 bases and J dropped 2 bases, with 10 bases sitting between them. The CDR3 sequence is CASTILPTDTQYF. The CDR3 DNA is TGTGCCAGCACTATACTCCCCACAGATACGCAGTATTTT.

This chain joins TRBV7-8 and TRBJ2-1; 8 nucleotides match TRBD2. Losses at the gene ends were 8 bases for V and 4 bases for J; bases not matched to a gene: 7. CDR1 SGHVS and CDR2 FQNEAQ come from the germline V gene. The CDR3 is made up of 14 amino acids. This CDR3 reads CASFSGRLYNEQFF. CDR3 DNA: TGTGCCAGCTTCAGCGGGAGATTGTACAATGAGCAGTTCTTC.

The chain couples TRBV19 to TRBJ2-3; D remains ambiguous. CDR1 is LNHDA and CDR2 is SQIVND in the germline V gene (reference sequence). V dropped 5 bases and J dropped 2 bases, with 2 bases sitting between them. The CDR3 is made up of 11 amino acids. The CDR3 spells CASSYTDTQYF. CDR3 nucleotide sequence: TGTGCCAGTAGTTACACAGATACGCAGTATTTT.

J is TRBJ2-3 and V is TRBV29-1; D is uncertain. V lost 3 bases, J lost 0 bases, and 16 bases lay in between. The CDR3 extends over 16 amino acids. Per germline, CDR1 SQVTM and CDR2 ANQGSEA. The CDR3 sequence: CSVETWRERSTDTQYF. CDR3 sequence (DNA): TGCAGCGTTGAGACTTGGAGAGAACGAAGCACAGATACGCAGTATTTT.

This clone was counted only a few times. This chain's CDR3 is CASKQGMTDTQYF. The CDR3 DNA follows: TGCGCCAGCAAGCAGGGGATGACAGATACGCAGTATTTT. This chain connects TRBV5-1 to TRBJ2-3; TRBD1 is a possible D gene (6 bases). The CDR3 has 13 amino acids. The germline V gene has CDR1 SGHRS and CDR2 YFSETQ. Deletions cut 6 bases from V and 3 bases from J, with 11 bases between.

The chain recombines TRBV18 with TRBJ2-1, with 7 positions matching TRBD1. Germline V lookup: CDR1 KGHSH, CDR2 LQKENI. V lost 5 bases to trimming and J lost 3 bases; unmatched junction nucleotides: 4. The CDR3 sequence is 14 residues long. The CDR3 reads CASSSRTGYNEQFF. The DNA of the CDR3 is TGTGCCAGCTCATCTAGGACAGGCTACAATGAGCAGTTCTTC.

The rearrangement joins TRBV11-2 to TRBJ2-1, with 15 bases fitting TRBD2. J was trimmed by 0 bases and V by 6 bases; bases with no gene match: 6. Germline values: CDR1 SGHAT, CDR2 FQNNGV. The CDR3 sequence is 18 residues long. The CDR3 DNA reads as TGTGCCAGCAGGGGACTAGCGGGAGGTCTGAGCTCCTACAATGAGCAGTTCTTC. This codes for CASRGLAGGLSSYNEQFF.

The rearrangement joins TRBV9 to TRBJ1-1, with D unresolved. CDR3 size: 13 residues. Trimming took 0 bases from V and 5 from J, leaving 8 bases between them. The germline V gene encodes CDR1 SGDLS and CDR2 YYNGEE. The CDR3 here is CASSVAEYTEAFF. The CDR3 coding sequence is TGTGCCAGCAGCGTAGCGGAGTATACTGAAGCTTTCTTT.

The chain uses TRBV27 and TRBJ2-7; D might be TRBD2 (5 bases). From germline, CDR1 is MNHEY and CDR2 SMNVEV (reference sequence). Trimming left V 6 bases short and J 3 bases short, with 18 bases between. The CDR3 consists of 15 residues. The CDR3 protein is CASRPTASGGYEQYF. The CDR3 bases are TGTGCCAGCAGACCTACCGCTAGTGGAGGCTACGAGCAGTACTTC.

The CDR3, as DNA: TGCGCCAGCAGCCAAGGACTAGCGGGAGCAGATACGCAGTATTTT. Translation gives CASSQGLAGADTQYF. The chain carries TRBV4-3 and TRBJ2-3; 12 bases align to TRBD2. J gave up 4 bases and V 1 base, and 0 bases lay outside the gene matches. The CDR3 totals 15 residues. The germline CDR1 and CDR2 sequences are LGHNA and YSLEER.